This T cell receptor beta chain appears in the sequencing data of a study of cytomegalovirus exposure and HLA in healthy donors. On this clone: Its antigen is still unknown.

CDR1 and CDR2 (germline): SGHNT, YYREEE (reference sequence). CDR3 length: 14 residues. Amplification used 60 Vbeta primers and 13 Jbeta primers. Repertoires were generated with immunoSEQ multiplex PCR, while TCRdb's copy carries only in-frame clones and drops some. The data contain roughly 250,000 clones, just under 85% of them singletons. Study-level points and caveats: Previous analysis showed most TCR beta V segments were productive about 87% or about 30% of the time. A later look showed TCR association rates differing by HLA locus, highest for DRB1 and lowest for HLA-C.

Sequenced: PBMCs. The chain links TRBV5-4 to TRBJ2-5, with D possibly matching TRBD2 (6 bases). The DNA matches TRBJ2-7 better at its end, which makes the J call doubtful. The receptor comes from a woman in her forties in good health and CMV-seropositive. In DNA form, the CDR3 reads TGTGCCAGCAGCTTCCCCGGGAGCTCCTACGAGCAGTACTTC. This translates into CASSFPGSSYEQYF.